What follows are 18 T cell receptor beta chains derived from one specimen sequenced in a study of CD8 T cells in Susac syndrome. Reverse transcription of about 0.45 to 1 ug RNA was carried out with random hexamers. TCRdb independently ran MiXCR on the immunoSEQ multiplex PCR reads; one entry per CDR3 protein. The sample lists 100,000 to 150,000 distinct CDR3 sequences; about 95% were seen once. The specimen sequenced was CD4+ T cells from PBMCs. These receptors originate from a human donor in good health.

The gene calls are TRBV7-2 and TRBJ2-2; D is undetermined. Per the germline V gene, CDR1 is SGHTA and CDR2 is FQGNSA. This CDR3 contains 15 residues. The V and J ends lost 3 bases and 1 base respectively, with 9 bases between them. The CDR3 DNA reads as TGTGCCAGCAGCTTGTTCGGTATGAACACCGGGGAGCTGTTTTTT. This sequence encodes CASSLFGMNTGELFF.

The chain carries TRBV5-4 and TRBJ1-2, with 11 bases fitting TRBD1. This CDR3 has 16 amino acids. V trimming: 2 bases; J trimming: 4 bases; junction bases outside the gene matches: 7. CDR1 is SGHNT and CDR2 is YYREEE in the germline V gene (reference sequence). Written as DNA, the CDR3 is TGTGCCAGCAGCTTAACCGGGACAGGGGGAATCTATGGCTACACCTTC. Its translation: CASSLTGTGGIYGYTF.

CDR3 sequence reads: CASSYWTGSSGTEAFF. As DNA, the CDR3 is TGTGCCAGCAGTTATTGGACAGGCTCTTCGGGCACTGAAGCTTTCTTT. The chain uses TRBV6-5 and TRBJ1-1, with 7 bases identical to TRBD1. The CDR3 contains 16 residues. Germline values: CDR1 MNHEY, CDR2 SVGAGI. V gave up 3 bases and J gave up 4 bases; unmatched junction bases: 11.

This clonotype was seen a single time. The chain combines TRBV3-1 with TRBJ2-2, with D possibly being TRBD1 or TRBD2 (5 bases each). The germline gives CDR1 LGHDT, CDR2 YNNKEL (reference sequence). V was clipped by 6 bases and J by 0 bases, with 8 bases between them. The CDR3 is 14 residues long. CDR3 in DNA: TGTGCCAGCAGGGGGACCACGAACACCGGGGAGCTGTTTTTT. This translates into CASRGTTNTGELFF.

The V gene is TRBV19, the J gene TRBJ2-2; 8 bases are a match to TRBD2. CDR1 LNHDA and CDR2 SQIVND come from the germline V gene (reference sequence). The length of the CDR3 is 16 residues. The junction had 13 bases not matched to a gene; V was cut back by 10 bases and J by 3 bases. CDR3: CATQTRSGSDTGELFF. CDR3 in DNA: TGTGCCACCCAAACCCGCAGCGGGAGTGACACCGGGGAGCTGTTTTTT.

This clonotype was picked up one time. This chain links TRBV3-1 with TRBJ2-5; D is uncertain. The CDR3 has 13 residues. V lost 2 bases and J 6 bases, leaving 10 bases between the germline ends. Germline V CDR1 and CDR2: LGHDT, YNNKEL (reference sequence). The CDR3 DNA reads TGTGCCAGCAGCCAATATGTCGGCCAGACCCAGTACTTC. Translating it yields CASSQYVGQTQYF.

The J gene is TRBJ1-2, the V gene TRBV3-1; D perhaps matches TRBD1 (6 bases). CDR1 is LGHDT, CDR2 YNNKEL, per germline (reference sequence). The CDR3 is 13 amino acids. Trimming cost V 0 bases and J 8 bases, with 10 bases left between them. The CDR3 DNA reads TGTGCCAGCAGCCAAGAGGGGGCGCGGGGCTACACCTTC. Encoded protein: CASSQEGARGYTF.

Comments on this clonotype: Mismatch with germline at one junction end may stem from a read error. This rearrangement joins TRBV10-3 to TRBJ2-1; D not certain. The CDR3 covers 13 residues. The germline CDR1 and CDR2 sequences are ENHRY and SYGVKD. The CDR3 nucleotides read TGTGCCATCAGTGAGGGCTCCAACAATGAGCAGTTCTTC. Protein product: CAISEGSNNEQFF.

The V call is TRBV28, the J call TRBJ2-6; unclear D gene. The CDR3 is 13 amino acids. The germline V gene has CDR1 MDHEN and CDR2 SYDVKM. V lost 7 bases and J 0 bases, leaving 4 bases between the germline ends. CDR3 bases: TGTGCCAGCATTTCCTCTGGGGCCAACGTCCTGACTTTC. It codes for CASISSGANVLTF.

The CDR3 bases are TGCAGTGCTATTCTAGCGGGAGGGCCTCACGAGCAGTACTTC. Protein sequence: CSAILAGGPHEQYF. This rearrangement joins TRBV20-1 to TRBJ2-7; 12 bases map to TRBD2. V shed 4 bases and J 5 bases; nucleotides not matched to a gene: 6. This CDR3 has 14 residues. Germline values: CDR1 DFQATT, CDR2 SNEGSKA (reference sequence).

V usage is TRBV20-1 and J usage is TRBJ2-2; 9 positions agree with TRBD1. This CDR3 comprises 14 residues. V shed 4 bases, J shed 5 bases, and the junction held 5 bases outside the gene matches. Germline V gene lookup returns CDR1 DFQATT and CDR2 SNEGSKA (reference sequence). As DNA, the CDR3 is TGCAGTGCTACAAAGGGACAGGGTACCGGGGAGCTGTTTTTT. This translates into CSATKGQGTGELFF.

The chain uses TRBV18 and TRBJ2-1, with no clear D. V was pared by 3 bases and J by 7 bases, with 4 bases between. In germline, CDR1 is KGHSH, CDR2 LQKENI. The CDR3 loop spans 11 amino acids. For the CDR3, the DNA is TGTGCCAGCTCACCGATAAATGAGCAGTTCTTC. Protein: CASSPINEQFF.

The chain combines TRBV10-3 with TRBJ2-5; D ambiguous. The CDR3 is 13 residues long. Trimming pared 1 base from V and 3 bases from J, leaving 6 bases between. Germline V gene data show CDR1 as ENHRY and CDR2 as SYGVKD. In nucleotides, the CDR3 is TGTGCCATCAGTGAGTTTAGGGAAGAGACCCAGTACTTC. Translated: CAISEFREETQYF.

This clonotype was seen once. This sequence joins TRBV18 and TRBJ2-1; 11 bases agree with TRBD2. J gave up 10 bases and V 0 bases, and 11 bases lay outside the gene matches. The length of the CDR3 is 17 residues. CDR1 is KGHSH, CDR2 LQKENI, per germline. The CDR3 here is CASSPPLAGGHATEQFF. As DNA, the CDR3 is TGTGCCAGCTCACCACCCCTAGCGGGAGGCCATGCTACGGAGCAGTTCTTC.

The V and J genes are TRBV24-1 and TRBJ2-2; no reliable D call. Germline V lookup: CDR1 KGHDR, CDR2 SFDVKD. The CDR3 is made up of 14 amino acids. V was clipped by 6 bases and J by 0 bases, with 7 bases between them. Here the CDR3 DNA reads TGTGCCACCAGTCTCGGGTCGAACACCGGGGAGCTGTTTTTT. Translation: CATSLGSNTGELFF.

The sample holds a few counts of this clonotype. This chain joins TRBV30 and TRBJ2-7; D possibly corresponds to TRBD2 (6 bases). The V and J ends lost 2 bases and 6 bases respectively, with 11 bases between them. The CDR3 has 12 residues. Germline CDR1 and CDR2: GTSNPN and SVGIG (reference sequence). The CDR3 spells CAWSLARSEQYF. Written as DNA, the CDR3 is TGTGCCTGGAGTCTAGCGCGGAGCGAGCAGTACTTC.

This clonotype was detected a few times. The chain recombines TRBV3-1 with TRBJ1-2, with D hard to call. This CDR3 is built from 13 residues. Germline loops: CDR1 LGHDT, CDR2 YNNKEL (reference sequence). The V and J ends lost 4 bases and 2 bases respectively, with 8 bases between them. The CDR3, as DNA: TGTGCCAGCAGCCCCCCCGGAAACTATGGCTACACCTTC. Residues: CASSPPGNYGYTF.

This chain connects TRBV7-2 to TRBJ2-5; the match to TRBD2 covers 15 bases. V was clipped by 0 bases and J by 5 bases; unmatched bases: 4. Germline V gene lookup returns CDR1 SGHTA and CDR2 FQGNSA. The CDR3 sequence is 17 residues long. CDR3: CASSLAGLAGGRETQYF. The CDR3 nucleotides read TGTGCCAGCAGCTTAGCCGGACTAGCGGGAGGGCGGGAGACCCAGTACTTC.